Below, one TCR beta chain is given with its context. This clone was recorded once. Which antigen it targets is not known. No qualities accompany the bases; no much larger clone lies one base away. From cysteine to phenylalanine, the CDR3 is 14 amino acids long. Only the CDR3 region is kept as DNA, spanning 42 bases read in frame from base 1. In the germline V gene (reference sequence), CDR1 corresponds to LNHDA and CDR2 to SQIVND. Ends trimmed: V by 7 bases, J by 4 bases; bases unmatched to a gene: 9. The donors were healthy, HIV-negative adults with no recently reported acute infections or vaccinations. Only Caucasian adults living in Nashville, Tennessee, USA were represented among the donors. CD4+ T cells were enriched by magnetic negative selection, after which naive cells were positively selected on CD45RA and the negative fraction was taken as the memory subset. Blood was obtained by leukapheresis, after which PBMCs were separated by Ficoll-Histopaque density gradient centrifugation and cryopreserved in liquid nitrogen vapor phase. Analytical flow cytometry was used to check the purity and quantity of every magnetically sorted T cell population. Genomic DNA was isolated from each sorted fraction and quantified by UV absorbance on a Nanodrop 2000c.

These data are taken from a study of shared clonotypes between healthy human individuals (dated by TCRdb to the early 2020s). Describing the broader study: The cohort included a few men and two women between 18 and 49 years of age. Leukapheresis yielded between about 0.94 and 9.5 billion PBMCs per donor. The study deeply sequenced blood TCR repertoires of five healthy adults to estimate repertoire size and the extent of clonotype sharing between individuals. For each donor, three plates each were used for CD4 naive and CD4 memory, two plates were used for CD8 naive, and one plate was used for CD8 memory. To increase sequencing depth and limit assay-specific biases, TCR repertoire library preparation and sequencing were carried out by different laboratories using diverse techniques. Points the paper makes about the study in general: Incomplete sequencing was indicated by rarefaction of sorted-subset datasets, despite the large sequencing depth. Because the study included only a small number of donors, the genetic and exposure-history diversity represented was limited. Based on pairwise subsampling, the degree of clonotype sharing among donors was expected to be affected by sequencing depth. Naive subsets generally had larger estimated clonotype richness than memory subsets. Compared with non-shared clonotypes, the clonotypes found in all four sorted-subset donors had higher generation probabilities. Across several donors, about 5% of naive CD4, roughly 3.8% of naive CD8, 2.3% of memory CD4, and approximately 0.4% of memory CD8 clonotypes were shared. Only blood was sampled, and tissue TCR repertoires likely differ from those in blood.

TCR CDR3 regions were amplified from genomic DNA by multiplex PCR using the deep immunoSEQ assay. For each cell subset, the extracted genomic DNA was distributed evenly across all wells of several immunoSEQ 96-well plates, and each plate served as one replicate. Each replicate PCR for sorted subsets received around 200 ng genomic DNA, equal to 30,000 or so T cell genomes. The purified libraries were quantified using a Qubit 3.0 fluorometer, sized with a Bioanalyzer 2100, and then quantified again using the KAPA Library Quantification kit. Every immunoSEQ 96-well plate was sequenced on a dedicated single-read 150-cycle Illumina NextSeq 550 flow cell. On the authors' methods: Because the immunoSEQ output included only junctional sequences and no quality scores, the filtering could not be the same as the filtering used for full-length reads. To assign V/J genes and CDR3, sequences were annotated using PyIR, a Python wrapper for IgBLAST v1.9, with IMGT germline references. Reads were removed for weak V/J assignments (E-value above 1e-6), missing CDR3, stop codons, out-of-frame junctions, or ambiguous translated residues. A V3J clonotype was defined by an identical inferred V gene, J gene, and CDR3 amino acid sequence. Percentage overlap between repertoires was calculated by dividing the number of shared unique clonotypes by the size of the smaller repertoire. RTK rarefaction, the Chao1 estimator, and Recon v2.1 estimates of unobserved clonotypes were used to assess repertoire richness. Generation probabilities were computed with OLGA for all TCRbeta clonotypes obtained by the gDNA method from a handful of donors. TCRdb obtained this table from immuneACCESS and retained in-frame rearrangements with V and J assigned. These tables miss some clones; where compared with another copy, unresolved V genes account for less than half of the shortfall, and the remainder is unexplained. D and trimming come from the DNA, and the V and J calls and clone size come from that table. Counted in this sample were 600,000 to 750,000 clones; approximately 77% of them appeared once. Around 1.7% of the sample goes to the ten largest clones.

The V and J segments used are TRBV19 and TRBJ2-5; TRBD1 lines up with 7 middle nucleotides. Sequenced material: memory CD4+ T cells sorted from blood. The cell subset or site label for this specimen denotes: CD45RA-negative fraction. This TCR derives from a woman in her twenties or thirties in good health. The nucleotide sequence reads TGTGCCAGTACCAGGACAGGATCAGTAGAGACCCAGTACTTC. This gives the protein CASTRTGSVETQYF.